Here is one T cell receptor (beta chain) with its context. Its antigen is not yet known. No much larger clonotype is one base removed from it; base qualities were not supplied. The immunoSEQ Assay, a bias-controlled multiplex PCR, was used to amplify TCRbeta CDR3 regions from genomic DNA. As for the authors' bioinformatics: Nucleated cell counts per sample were estimated from amplification of reference gene primers within the assay. To quantify the absolute abundance of each unique TCRbeta CDR3 rearrangement, sequence reads were collapsed and filtered. Productive Simpson clonality was computed per sample as the square root of Simpson's diversity index over productive rearrangements. Here the immuneACCESS table is served through TCRdb, limited to in-frame sequences with V and J called. Missing clones are a known gap in these copies; in checked studies unresolved V genes cover under half, and the rest lacks a known reason. The V and J calls and clone size are taken from that table; D and trimming were inferred from the DNA. This sample lists approximately 260,000 clones; around 82% were detected once. Together, the top ten hold 4% to 6% of the sample.

The germline V gene yields SGHTA for CDR1 and FQGNSA for CDR2. The CDR3 sequence holds 15 residues, the cysteine and phenylalanine included. The only DNA kept is the CDR3, 45 bases in frame from the first base. The junction carries 19 bases between V and J, which are trimmed by 0 bases and 11 bases respectively. The source of the sample is a study of blood T cell repertoires in COVID-19 (dated by TCRdb to 2020 to 2021). As for the study more broadly: Collaborator samples came from the United States, Italy and Spain and covered acute and convalescent phases of COVID-19. The prospective study material was composed of cDNA or gDNA derived from T cells, B-cell-depleted T cells, or PBMCs. Deeply sampled blood TCRbeta repertoires from subjects exposed to, actively infected with, or recovered from COVID-19 were included in the dataset. The repertoires were released in a freely available public database intended as a resource for research on the immune response to SARS-CoV-2. The samples were drawn from the first 160 participants of the ongoing ImmuneRACE study and from roughly 1,300 subjects provided by 6 global collaborators. Nearly every sample came with metadata listing a de-identified subject ID, COVID-19 status, age in years and sex. HLA class I and class II types, where available, came from metadata supplied by the sample provider rather than from assay-based typing.

Collaborating institutions collected whole blood in K2EDTA tubes following their own protocols. For TCRbeta analysis, collaborators shipped samples as frozen whole blood, isolated PBMCs, or DNA extracted from either of those sample types. General findings and caveats noted by the study authors: How much clinical and demographic metadata was included differed by source and by participant, and the metadata was provided uncurated.

The TCR sequence derives from a woman of 80 years or more with active or convalescent COVID-19. The sample comprised peripheral blood. This chain is built from TRBV7-2 and TRBJ1-1; D gene: possibly TRBD1, on 5 matching bases. The CDR3 corresponds to CASSLARRISWGAFF. The bases read TGTGCCAGCAGCTTAGCGAGAAGGATTTCTTGGGGCGCTTTCTTT.